These T cell receptor beta chains were read from a single sample in a study of T cell responses to AZD1222 COVID-19 vaccine. Libraries were prepared by immunoSEQ multiplex PCR; TCRdb keeps only in-frame clonotypes and omits some of them. The sample shows some 130,000 clones, approximately 90% of them seen only once. Sequences were derived from peripheral blood, sampled on day 0 of AZD1222 vaccination. All receptors derive from an adult in good health. Both conserved end residues are part of each CDR3. The order of the fields is D gene, J gene, V gene, clone size, CDR3 DNA, CDR3 protein. A D gene is named only where the DNA matches it firmly. The listing skips clone size in some rows; elsewhere it reads once, few, many or a size class.

. | TRBJ1-1 | TRBV6-5 | . | TGTGCCACCTCCCGAGCGTTGAACACTGAAGCTTTCTTT | CATSRALNTEAFF
TRBD2 | TRBJ2-7 | TRBV9 | . | TGTGCCAGCAGCGTTGCGGGAGTTGGCGAGCAGTACTTC | CASSVAGVGEQYF
. | TRBJ1-3 | TRBV28 | . | TGTGCCAGCAGTCCACAAACCTCTGGAAACACCATATATTTT | CASSPQTSGNTIYF
. | TRBJ1-6 | TRBV7-2 | once | TGTGCCAGTAACCGTATGCAGTCACCCCTCCACTTT | CASNRMQSPLHF
TRBD1 | TRBJ1-2 | TRBV27 | . | TGTGCCAGCAGTTTAAGTGGGAGGGACAGGGTCGGGGTTGGTGGCTACACCTTC | CASSLSGRDRVGVGGYTF
TRBD1 | TRBJ2-1 | TRBV6-5 | . | TGTGCCAGCAGTCGAGAAAATTCGGGACAGGGCTCGTTCTTC | CASSRENSGQGSFF
TRBD2 | TRBJ2-7 | TRBV18 | . | TGTGCCAGCTCTCTTGGGACTAGCGGGAGGAGCCCCTACGAGCAGTACTTC | CASSLGTSGRSPYEQYF
. | TRBJ2-5 | TRBV14 | . | TGTGCCAGCAGCCAAGAGGGCTGGTACGAGGGCCTTGAAGAGACCCAGTACTTC | CASSQEGWYEGLEETQYF
. | TRBJ1-5 | TRBV27 | . | TGTGCCAGCAGTTTTTGGGGGAACAATCAGCCCCAGCATTTT | CASSFWGNNQPQHF
. | TRBJ1-5 | TRBV6-5 | . | TGTGCCAGCAGTCCCCTCCGAAGCAATCAGCCCCAGCATTTT | CASSPLRSNQPQHF
TRBD1 | TRBJ1-6 | TRBV28 | . | TGTGCCAGCAGGGACAGGGAGTATTCACCCCTCCACTTT | CASRDREYSPLHF
TRBD2 | TRBJ2-7 | TRBV18 | . | TGTGCCAGCACATTCACGAGCGGGAGCTCCTACGAGCAGTACTTC | CASTFTSGSSYEQYF
TRBD1 | TRBJ1-5 | TRBV7-8 | . | TGTGCCAGCAGCTTAGGGACAGGGGGCAATCAGCCCCAGCATTTT | CASSLGTGGNQPQHF
. | TRBJ1-1 | TRBV7-9 | . | TGTGCCAGCAGCGAACAAGTCGGAGGGGGGAACACTGAAGCTTTCTTT | CASSEQVGGGNTEAFF
. | TRBJ2-6 | TRBV9 | . | TGTGCCAGCAGCGTAGGGGGCGCGTACTCTGGGGCCAACGTCCTGACTTTC | CASSVGGAYSGANVLTF
TRBD2 | TRBJ2-1 | TRBV6-2/TRBV6-3 | . | TGTGCCAGCAGCCCAGGACTAGCGGGAGGTCAGGAGCAGTTCTTC | CASSPGLAGGQEQFF
. | TRBJ1-4 | TRBV6-5 | . | TGTGCCAGCCGGGGGGGAGCTAATGAAAAACTGTTTTTT | CASRGGANEKLFF
TRBD1 | TRBJ1-1 | TRBV28 | . | TGTGCCAGCAGTCCCTCCGGGACAGGCGACACTGAAGCTTTCTTT | CASSPSGTGDTEAFF
. | TRBJ1-1 | TRBV5-1 | . | TGCGCCAGCAGCTTAGATAACTCAAACACTGAAGCTTTCTTT | CASSLDNSNTEAFF
. | TRBJ2-2 | TRBV21-1 | . | TGTGCCAGCAGGCACACCGGGACAGGGTACACCGGGGAGCTGTTTTTT | CASRHTGTGYTGELFF
TRBD2 | TRBJ2-3 | TRBV11-3 | . | TGTGCCACTAGCGGGAGAGAAACAGATACGCAGTATTTT | CATSGRETDTQYF
. | TRBJ1-2 | TRBV29-1 | . | TGCAGCGTTGAGGGGGATTTCGGCTACACCTTC | CSVEGDFGYTF
. | TRBJ1-5 | TRBV5-1 | . | TGCGCCAGCTCCCATCGGGACACTCGTCCGCCCAGTTGTCAGCCCCAGCATTTT | CASSHRDTRPPSCQPQHF